A single sample gave rise to the 10 T cell receptor beta chains below, sequenced in a study of neurological immune-mediated disorders. Time point here: longitudinal time-point 2. TCRdb re-called the 5' RACE reads with MiXCR, one entry per CDR3 protein. Of fewer than 70,000 distinct CDR3 sequences in the sample, around 10% were seen once. Sequencing used PBMCs. All receptors come from a young man in good health.

This clonotype came up many times. This chain links TRBV27 with TRBJ2-5; 13 positions agree with TRBD2. This CDR3 region has 18 residues. The J segment lost 5 bases and the V segment lost 5 bases, leaving 14 bases of the junction unmatched. The germline gives CDR1 MNHEY, CDR2 SMNVEV (reference sequence). The CDR3 reads CASSPSAGLAGVRETQYF. CDR3 nucleotide sequence: TGTGCCAGCAGTCCGAGCGCCGGACTAGCGGGAGTAAGGGAGACCCAGTACTTC.

This clonotype has just a few counts. The V gene is TRBV20-1, the J gene TRBJ2-3, with a possible D match to TRBD2 (5 bases). Deletions cut 5 bases from V and 1 base from J, with 16 bases between. This CDR3 comprises 15 residues. The germline gives CDR1 DFQATT, CDR2 SNEGSKA (reference sequence). CDR3 DNA sequence: TGCAGTGCTCAGACCGGACTGCCGGGCACAGATACGCAGTATTTT. This sequence encodes CSAQTGLPGTDTQYF.

This clonotype has ten or more counts. The chain couples TRBV6-5 to TRBJ2-4; 9 bases are a match to TRBD2. Germline CDR1 MNHEY, CDR2 SVGAGI. This CDR3 is 14 amino acids long. V dropped 6 bases and J dropped 12; count of bases not matched to a gene: 12. The DNA for the CDR3 is TGTGCCAGCAGCCCGGCGGGCGGGAGGGCTAATCAGTACTTC. This translates into CASSPAGGRANQYF.

As to this clonotype: Germline and junction disagree at one end, which may indicate a read error. The chain employs TRBV29-1 and TRBJ2-1; 7 bases fit TRBD2. The CDR3 is 13 amino acids. Germline lookup yields CDR1 SQVTM and CDR2 ANQGSEA. The chain's CDR3 is CGVDVSSGHEQFF. The CDR3 DNA is TGCGGCGTTGACGTGTCTAGCGGCCATGAGCAGTTCTTC.

Details on this clonotype: A much larger clone lies one base from this, so it may be a read error. The rearrangement links TRBV9 to TRBJ2-7; maybe TRBD1 (5 bases). Germline values: CDR1 SGDLS, CDR2 YYNGEE. The CDR3 extends over 14 amino acids. CDR3 DNA: TGTGCCAGCAGCGTAGGTGACAGAGTCTACGACCAGTACTTC. Translated: CASSVGDRVYDQYF. The whole variable domain, remainder taken from reference TRBV9 and TRBJ2-7, is DSGVTQTPKHLITATGQRVTLRCSPRSGDLSVYWYQQSLDQGLQFLIQYYNGEERAKGNILERFSAQQFPDLHSELNLSSLELGDSALYFCASSVGDRVYDQYFGPGTRLTVT.

This clonotype was observed at least ten times. The gene calls are TRBV15 and TRBJ2-7; 7 bases align to TRBD2. Germline assignment: CDR1 LNHNV and CDR2 YYDKDF (reference sequence). CDR3 size: 14 residues. Trimming removed 5 bases from V and 3 bases from J; junction bases left unmatched: 7. As DNA, the CDR3 is TGTGCCACCAGCCCCAAGACTAGCAACTACGAGCAGTACTTC. Protein: CATSPKTSNYEQYF. Full variable domain (outside the CDR3, taken from reference TRBV15 and TRBJ2-7): DAMVIQNPRYQVTQFGKPVTLSCSQTLNHNVMYWYQQKSSQAPKLLFHYYDKDFNNEADTPDNFQSRRPNTSFCFLDIRSPGLGDTAMYLCATSPKTSNYEQYFGPGTRLTVT.

At least ten counts were recorded for this clonotype. The genes are TRBV20-1 and TRBJ1-2; D is unresolved. V was pared by 3 bases and J by 8 bases, with 7 bases between. The CDR3 has 10 residues. CDR1 is DFQATT, CDR2 SNEGSKA, per germline (reference sequence). The CDR3 is CSARFQGYTF. CDR3 nucleotide sequence: TGCAGTGCTAGGTTTCAGGGCTACACCTTC.

The sample holds many counts of this clonotype. The chain has TRBV7-2 and TRBJ2-7, with 8 bases aligning to TRBD2. The CDR3 has 16 residues. V shed 1 base and J 0 bases; nucleotides not matched to a gene: 5. Germline CDR1 and CDR2: SGHTA and FQGNSA. Here the CDR3 DNA reads TGTGCCAGCAGCTTAGTGGTGAGCGGGGGCTCCTACGAGCAGTACTTC. Amino acid sequence: CASSLVVSGGSYEQYF.

This clonotype has just a few counts. V gene TRBV3-1 combines with J gene TRBJ2-5; tentatively, D is TRBD2 (5 bases). The CDR3 spans 16 residues. V lost 4 bases and J lost 4, with 19 bases in between. Germline CDR1 LGHDT, CDR2 YNNKEL (reference sequence). CDR3 sequence reads: CASSPEKASRSETQYF. CDR3 sequence (DNA): TGTGCCAGCAGCCCCGAAAAGGCTAGCCGCTCAGAGACCCAGTACTTC.

This clonotype occurred many times. The chain carries TRBV14 and TRBJ2-5; D is undetermined. V was trimmed by 8 bases and J by 1 base, leaving 14 bases between them. Germline V lookup: CDR1 SGHDN, CDR2 FVKESK. This CDR3 has 14 amino acids. CDR3 coding DNA: TGTGCCAGCGGGATAGGCGCCAGCCAAGAGACCCAGTACTTC. Translating gives CASGIGASQETQYF.